This T cell receptor (beta chain) was sequenced in a study of technical replicates of blood from a handful of donors. The V gene's germline CDR1 is SGHDT and CDR2 YYEEEE. The CDR3 contains 14 residues. V was clipped by 4 bases and J by 2 bases; unmatched bases: 0. The assay was immunoSEQ multiplex PCR, and TCRdb's table has in-frame clones only and misses some. The table shows 65,000 to 85,000 clones, with nearly 98% occurring only once. This receptor was taken from a human donor in good health. The chain is built from TRBV5-6 and TRBJ2-5, with TRBD2 matching over 12 bases. What was sequenced was T cells isolated from PBMCs. The CDR3 sequence is CASSGTSGQETQYF. The CDR3 bases are TGTGCCAGCAGCGGGACTAGCGGGCAAGAGACCCAGTACTTC.